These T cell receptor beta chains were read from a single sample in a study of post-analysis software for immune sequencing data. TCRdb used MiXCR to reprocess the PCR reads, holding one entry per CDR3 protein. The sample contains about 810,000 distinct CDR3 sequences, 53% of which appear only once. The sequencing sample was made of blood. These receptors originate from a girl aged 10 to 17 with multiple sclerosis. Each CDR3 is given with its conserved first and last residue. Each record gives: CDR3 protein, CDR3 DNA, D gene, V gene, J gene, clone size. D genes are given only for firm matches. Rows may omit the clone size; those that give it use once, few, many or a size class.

CSARQYPREEYNEQFF	TGCAGCGCTCGACAATACCCAAGGGAAGAATACAATGAGCAGTTCTTC	NA	TRBV29-1	TRBJ2-1	few
CASSLGGSGKNIQYF	TGTGCCAGCAGCTTAGGGGGGTCCGGCAAAAACATTCAGTACTTC	NA	TRBV5-5	TRBJ2-4	NA
CASSVGAGDGYTF	TGTGCCAGCAGCGTAGGAGCAGGGGACGGCTACACCTTC	NA	TRBV9	TRBJ1-2	NA
CASSQVDPRLASWTQYF	TGCGCCAGCAGCCAAGTAGACCCAAGACTGGCCTCCTGGACCCAGTACTTC	NA	TRBV4-1	TRBJ2-5	NA
CASSERGSYEQYF	TGTGCCAGCAGTGAAAGGGGCTCCTACGAGCAGTACTTC	NA	TRBV6-1	TRBJ2-7	few
CASSSPGQDLRRQYF	TGCGCCAGCAGCTCTCCGGGACAGGATCTAAGAAGGCAGTATTTT	TRBD1	TRBV5-1	TRBJ2-3	NA
CASSLNKGNTEAFF	TGCGCCAGCAGCTTGAACAAGGGAAACACTGAAGCTTTCTTT	NA	TRBV5-1	TRBJ1-1	NA
CASRFGGAFGEQYF	TGTGCCAGCAGGTTTGGGGGAGCATTCGGCGAGCAGTACTTC	NA	TRBV7-2	TRBJ2-7	NA
CATGSLFGVSGANVLTF	TGTGCCACCGGATCTTTGTTCGGGGTCTCTGGGGCCAACGTCCTGACTTTC	NA	TRBV10-3	TRBJ2-6	NA
CSAVSGTGGAMESYGQYF	TGCAGTGCCGTTTCCGGGACAGGGGGCGCGATGGAATCCTACGGGCAGTACTTC	TRBD1	TRBV20-1	TRBJ2-7	once
CASSQDRGGGGYTF	TGTGCCAGCAGCCAAGACAGGGGAGGAGGCGGCTACACCTTC	TRBD1	TRBV7-3	TRBJ1-2	NA
CSAGDRTGYTF	TGCAGTGCAGGGGACAGGACTGGCTACACCTTC	TRBD1	TRBV20-1	TRBJ1-2	NA
CASHIGPDGYTF	TGTGCCAGCCACATTGGACCGGATGGCTACACCTTC	NA	TRBV6-2/TRBV6-3	TRBJ1-2	NA
CSASPGGKEETQYF	TGCAGTGCTAGTCCAGGGGGTAAAGAAGAGACCCAGTACTTC	TRBD1	TRBV20-1	TRBJ2-5	NA
CSASAGGGRTEAFF	TGCAGTGCTAGTGCAGGGGGCGGAAGGACTGAAGCTTTCTTT	TRBD1	TRBV20-1	TRBJ1-1	NA
CSASRTSGSPLSYNEQFF	TGCAGTGCTAGCAGGACTAGCGGATCCCCATTGTCCTACAATGAGCAGTTCTTC	TRBD2	TRBV20-1	TRBJ2-1	few
CASSPVLRDEQYF	TGTGCCAGCAGCCCAGTCCTGAGGGACGAGCAGTACTTC	NA	TRBV28	TRBJ2-7	NA